The table lists the clone carrying this T cell receptor beta chain with many counts. TCRdb ran MiXCR on the 5' RACE reads and lists one entry per CDR3 protein. The sample carries 340,000 or so distinct CDR3 sequences, approximately 12% recorded once. This sample is part of a study of T cells after yellow fever vaccination. The sample was CD4+ T cells sorted from PBMCs, taken 15 days after the yellow fever booster vaccination. This clonotype was obtained from a man between 18 and 35 years old who received the YFV17D yellow fever vaccine.

Here the CDR3 reads CASSFGQGTEAFF. The DNA of the CDR3 is TGTGCCAGCAGTTTTGGACAGGGGACTGAAGCTTTCTTT. The chain recombines TRBV12-3 or TRBV12-4 with TRBJ1-1, with 9 bases fitting TRBD1. Trimming at V came to 3 bases and at J to 5 bases, leaving 1 base not matched to a gene. The CDR3 sequence is 13 residues long.